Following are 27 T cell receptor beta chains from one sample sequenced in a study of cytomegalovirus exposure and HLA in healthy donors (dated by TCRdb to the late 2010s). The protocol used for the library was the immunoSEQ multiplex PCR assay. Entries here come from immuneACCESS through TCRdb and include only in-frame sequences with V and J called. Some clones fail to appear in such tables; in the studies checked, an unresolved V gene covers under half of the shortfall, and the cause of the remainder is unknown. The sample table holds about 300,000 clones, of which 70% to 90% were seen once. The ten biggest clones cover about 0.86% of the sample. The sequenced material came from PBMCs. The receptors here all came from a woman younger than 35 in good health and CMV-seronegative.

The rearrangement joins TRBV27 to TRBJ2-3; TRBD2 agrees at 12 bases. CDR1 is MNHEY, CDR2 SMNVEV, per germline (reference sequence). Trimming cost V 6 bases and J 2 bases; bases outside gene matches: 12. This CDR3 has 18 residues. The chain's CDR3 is CASSKTSGGHPDTDTQYF. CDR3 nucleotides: TGTGCCAGCAGCAAGACTAGCGGGGGTCACCCGGACACAGATACGCAGTATTTT.

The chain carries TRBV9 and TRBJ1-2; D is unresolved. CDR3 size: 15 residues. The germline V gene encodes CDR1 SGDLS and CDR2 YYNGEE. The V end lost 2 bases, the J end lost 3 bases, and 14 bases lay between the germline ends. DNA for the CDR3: TGTGCCAGCAGCGTGGGCAGAGTGAGTGACTATGGCTACACCTTC. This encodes CASSVGRVSDYGYTF. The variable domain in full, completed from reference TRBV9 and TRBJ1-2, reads DSGVTQTPKHLITATGQRVTLRCSPRSGDLSVYWYQQSLDQGLQFLIQYYNGEERAKGNILERFSAQQFPDLHSELNLSSLELGDSALYFCASSVGRVSDYGYTFGSGTRLTVV.

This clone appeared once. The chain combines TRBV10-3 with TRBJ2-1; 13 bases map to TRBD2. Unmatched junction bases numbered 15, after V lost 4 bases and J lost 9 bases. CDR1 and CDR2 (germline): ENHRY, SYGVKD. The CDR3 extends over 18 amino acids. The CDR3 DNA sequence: TGTGCCATCAGTGCGCCACCCGGGACTAGCGGGAATCCTAGTGAGCAGTTCTTC. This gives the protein CAISAPPGTSGNPSEQFF.

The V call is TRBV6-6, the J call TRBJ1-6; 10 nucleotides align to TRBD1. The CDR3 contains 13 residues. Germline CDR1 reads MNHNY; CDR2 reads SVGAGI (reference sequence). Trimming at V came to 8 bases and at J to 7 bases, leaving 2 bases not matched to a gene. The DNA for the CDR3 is TGTGCCAGCGAGGGACAGGGGAATTCACCCCTCCACTTT. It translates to CASEGQGNSPLHF.

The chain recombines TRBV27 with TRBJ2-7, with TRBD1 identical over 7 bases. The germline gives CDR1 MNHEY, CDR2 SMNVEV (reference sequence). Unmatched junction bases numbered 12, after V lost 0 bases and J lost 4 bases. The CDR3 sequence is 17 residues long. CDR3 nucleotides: TGTGCCAGCAGTTTATCCACTCCGACAGGGCCGGGGTACGAGCAGTACTTC. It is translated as CASSLSTPTGPGYEQYF.

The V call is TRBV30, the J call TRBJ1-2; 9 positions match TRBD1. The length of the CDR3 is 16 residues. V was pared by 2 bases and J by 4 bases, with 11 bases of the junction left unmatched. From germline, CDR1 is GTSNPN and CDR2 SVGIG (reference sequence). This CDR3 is CAWSSRDRVGGYGYTF. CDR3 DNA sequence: TGTGCCTGGAGTTCCCGGGACAGGGTTGGCGGCTATGGCTACACCTTC.

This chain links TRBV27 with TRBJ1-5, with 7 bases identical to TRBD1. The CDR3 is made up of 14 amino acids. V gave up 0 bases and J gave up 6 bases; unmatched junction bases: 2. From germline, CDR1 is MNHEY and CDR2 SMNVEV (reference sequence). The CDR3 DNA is TGTGCCAGCAGTTTATCGACAGGGACTCAGCCCCAGCATTTT. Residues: CASSLSTGTQPQHF.

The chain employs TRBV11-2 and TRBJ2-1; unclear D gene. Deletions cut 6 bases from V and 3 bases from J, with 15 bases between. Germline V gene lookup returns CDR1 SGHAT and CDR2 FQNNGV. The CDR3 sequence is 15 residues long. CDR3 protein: CASSPWSSNYNEQFF. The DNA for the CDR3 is TGTGCCAGCAGTCCCTGGAGCTCCAACTACAATGAGCAGTTCTTC.

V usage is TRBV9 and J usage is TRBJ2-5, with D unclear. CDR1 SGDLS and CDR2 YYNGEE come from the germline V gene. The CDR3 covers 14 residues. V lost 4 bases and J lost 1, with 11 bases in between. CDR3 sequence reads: CASSRSYPQETQYF. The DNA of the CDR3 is TGTGCCAGCAGCCGAAGCTACCCCCAAGAGACCCAGTACTTC.

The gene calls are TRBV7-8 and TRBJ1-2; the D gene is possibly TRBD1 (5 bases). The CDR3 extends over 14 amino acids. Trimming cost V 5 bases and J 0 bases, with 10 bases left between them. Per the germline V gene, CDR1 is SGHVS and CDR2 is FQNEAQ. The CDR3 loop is CASSPTDTNYGYTF. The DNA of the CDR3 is TGTGCCAGCAGCCCGACAGATACTAACTATGGCTACACCTTC.

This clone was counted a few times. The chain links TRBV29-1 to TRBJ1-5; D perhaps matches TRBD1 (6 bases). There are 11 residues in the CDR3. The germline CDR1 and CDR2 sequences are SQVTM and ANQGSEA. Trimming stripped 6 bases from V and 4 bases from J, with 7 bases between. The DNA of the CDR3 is TGCAGCGTGGGACAAAATCAGCCCCAGCATTTT. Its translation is CSVGQNQPQHF. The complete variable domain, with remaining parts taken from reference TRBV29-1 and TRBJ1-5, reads SAVISQKPSRDICQRGTSLTIQCQVDSQVTMMFWYRQQPGQSLTLIATANQGSEATYESGFVIDKFPISRPNLTFSTLTVSNMSPEDSSIYLCSVGQNQPQHFGDGTRLSIL.

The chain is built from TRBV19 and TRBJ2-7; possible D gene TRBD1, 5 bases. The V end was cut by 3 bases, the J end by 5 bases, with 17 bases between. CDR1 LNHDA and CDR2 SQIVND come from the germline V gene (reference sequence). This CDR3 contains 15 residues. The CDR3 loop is CASSIRPTRVDEQYF. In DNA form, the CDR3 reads TGTGCCAGTAGTATCCGACCGACCAGGGTTGACGAGCAGTACTTC. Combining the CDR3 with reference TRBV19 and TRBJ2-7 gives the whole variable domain DGGITQSPKYLFRKEGQNVTLSCEQNLNHDAMYWYRQDPGQGLRLIYYSQIVNDFQKGDIAEGYSVSREKKESFPLTVTSAQKNPTAFYLCASSIRPTRVDEQYFGPGTRLTVT.

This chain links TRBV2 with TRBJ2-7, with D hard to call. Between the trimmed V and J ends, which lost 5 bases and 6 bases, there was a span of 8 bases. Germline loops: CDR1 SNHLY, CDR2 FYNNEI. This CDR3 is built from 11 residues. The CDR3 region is CASSRDGEQYF. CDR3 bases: TGTGCCAGCAGTAGAGATGGCGAGCAGTACTTC.

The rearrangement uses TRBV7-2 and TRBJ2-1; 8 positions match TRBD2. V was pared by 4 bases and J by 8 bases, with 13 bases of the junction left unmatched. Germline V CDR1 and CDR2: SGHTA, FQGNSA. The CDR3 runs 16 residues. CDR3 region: CASSSKMAGGRDEQFF. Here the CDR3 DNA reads TGTGCCAGCAGCTCCAAGATGGCGGGAGGTAGAGATGAGCAGTTCTTC.

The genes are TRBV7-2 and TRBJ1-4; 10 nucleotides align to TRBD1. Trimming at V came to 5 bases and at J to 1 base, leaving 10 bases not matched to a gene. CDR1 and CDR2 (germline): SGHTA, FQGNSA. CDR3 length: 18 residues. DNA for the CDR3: TGTGCCAGCAGCCGAAGCCGGGACAGGGGTCTAACTAATGAAAAACTGTTTTTT. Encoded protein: CASSRSRDRGLTNEKLFF.

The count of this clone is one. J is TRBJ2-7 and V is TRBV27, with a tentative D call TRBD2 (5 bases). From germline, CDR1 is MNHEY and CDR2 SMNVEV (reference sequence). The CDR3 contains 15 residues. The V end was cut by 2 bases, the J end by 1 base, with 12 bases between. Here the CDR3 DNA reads TGTGCCAGCAGTTTAACCCTTGGAGGATCCTACGAGCAGTACTTC. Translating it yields CASSLTLGGSYEQYF.

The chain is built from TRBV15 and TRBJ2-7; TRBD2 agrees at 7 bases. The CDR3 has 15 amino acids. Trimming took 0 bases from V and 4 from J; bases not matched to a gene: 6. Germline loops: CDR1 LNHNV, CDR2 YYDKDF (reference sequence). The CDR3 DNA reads TGTGCCACCAGCAGAGATCCGCGGGAGTGGTACGAGCAGTACTTC. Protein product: CATSRDPREWYEQYF.

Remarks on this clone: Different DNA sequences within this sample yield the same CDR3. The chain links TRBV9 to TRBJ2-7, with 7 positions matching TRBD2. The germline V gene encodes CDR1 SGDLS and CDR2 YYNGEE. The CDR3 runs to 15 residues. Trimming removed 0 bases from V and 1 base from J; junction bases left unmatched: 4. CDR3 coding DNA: TGTGCCAGCAGCGTAGGGGCGGGAGCATCCTACGAGCAGTACTTC. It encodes CASSVGAGASYEQYF.

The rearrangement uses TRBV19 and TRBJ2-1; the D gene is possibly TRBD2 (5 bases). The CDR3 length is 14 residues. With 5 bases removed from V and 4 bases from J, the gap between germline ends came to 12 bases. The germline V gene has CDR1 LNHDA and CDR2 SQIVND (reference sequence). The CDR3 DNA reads TGTGCCAGTAGTTCGCGGCCGGGGTACAATGAGCAGTTCTTC. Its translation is CASSSRPGYNEQFF.

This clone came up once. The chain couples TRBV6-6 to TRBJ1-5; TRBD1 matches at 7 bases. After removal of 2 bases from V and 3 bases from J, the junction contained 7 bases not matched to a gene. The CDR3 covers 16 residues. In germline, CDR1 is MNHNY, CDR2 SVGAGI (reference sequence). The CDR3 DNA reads TGTGCCAGCAGTTACCCCCCTACAGGGGACAATCAGCCCCAGCATTTT. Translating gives CASSYPPTGDNQPQHF.

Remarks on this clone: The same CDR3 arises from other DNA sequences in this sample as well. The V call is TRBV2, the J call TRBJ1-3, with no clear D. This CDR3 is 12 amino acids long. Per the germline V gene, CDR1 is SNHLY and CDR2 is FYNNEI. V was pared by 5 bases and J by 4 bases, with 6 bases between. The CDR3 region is CASSLRGNTIYF. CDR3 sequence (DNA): TGTGCCAGCAGTCTCAGGGGAAACACCATATATTTT.

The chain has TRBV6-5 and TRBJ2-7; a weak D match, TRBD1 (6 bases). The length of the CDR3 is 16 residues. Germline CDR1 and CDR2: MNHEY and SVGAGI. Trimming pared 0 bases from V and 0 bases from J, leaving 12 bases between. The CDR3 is CASSYSWGQSSYEQYF. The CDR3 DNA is TGTGCCAGCAGTTACTCGTGGGGGCAGAGCTCCTACGAGCAGTACTTC.

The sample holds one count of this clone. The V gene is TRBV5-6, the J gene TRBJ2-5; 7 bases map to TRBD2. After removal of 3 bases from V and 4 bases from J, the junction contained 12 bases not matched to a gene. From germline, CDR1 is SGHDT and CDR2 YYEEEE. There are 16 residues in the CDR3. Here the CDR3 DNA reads TGTGCCAGCAGCTCGGTAGCGGGTGAAGAGTTAGAGACCCAGTACTTC. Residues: CASSSVAGEELETQYF.

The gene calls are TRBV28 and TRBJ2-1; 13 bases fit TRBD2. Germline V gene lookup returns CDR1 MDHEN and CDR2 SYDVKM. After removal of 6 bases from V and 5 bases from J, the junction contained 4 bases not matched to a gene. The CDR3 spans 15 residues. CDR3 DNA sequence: TGTGCCAGCAGCCACGGGACTAGCGGGAACAATGAGCAGTTCTTC. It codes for CASSHGTSGNNEQFF.

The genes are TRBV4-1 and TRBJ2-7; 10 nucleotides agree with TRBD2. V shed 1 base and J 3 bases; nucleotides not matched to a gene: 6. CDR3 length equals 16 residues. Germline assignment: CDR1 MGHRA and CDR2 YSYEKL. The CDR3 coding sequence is TGCGCCAGCAGCCAAGTTTGGGCTAGCGGGGGCTACGAGCAGTACTTC. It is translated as CASSQVWASGGYEQYF.

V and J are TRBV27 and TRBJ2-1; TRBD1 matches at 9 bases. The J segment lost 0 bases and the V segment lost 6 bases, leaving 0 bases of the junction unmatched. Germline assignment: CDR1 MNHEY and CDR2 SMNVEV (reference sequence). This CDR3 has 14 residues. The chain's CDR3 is CASRTGGSYNEQFF. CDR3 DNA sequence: TGTGCCAGCAGGACAGGGGGCTCCTACAATGAGCAGTTCTTC.

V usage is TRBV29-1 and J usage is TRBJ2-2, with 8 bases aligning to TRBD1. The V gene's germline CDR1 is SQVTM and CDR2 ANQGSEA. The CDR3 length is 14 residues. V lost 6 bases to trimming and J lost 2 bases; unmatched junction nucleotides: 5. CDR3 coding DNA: TGCAGCGTAGAGACAGGGGCAAACACCGGGGAGCTGTTTTTT. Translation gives CSVETGANTGELFF.